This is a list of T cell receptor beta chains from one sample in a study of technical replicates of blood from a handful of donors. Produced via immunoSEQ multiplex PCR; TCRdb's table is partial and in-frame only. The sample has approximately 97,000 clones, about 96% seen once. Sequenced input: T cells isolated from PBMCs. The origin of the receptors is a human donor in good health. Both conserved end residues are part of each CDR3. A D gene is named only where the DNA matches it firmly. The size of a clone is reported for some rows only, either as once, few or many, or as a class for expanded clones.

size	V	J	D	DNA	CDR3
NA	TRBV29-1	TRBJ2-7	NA	TGCAGCGCGTCAGGGGGAGGAGGCTACGAGCAGTACTTC	CSASGGGGYEQYF
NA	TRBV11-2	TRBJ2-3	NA	TGTGCCAGCAGCTTAGGACCCGGGACACCTAGCACAGATACGCAGTATTTT	CASSLGPGTPSTDTQYF
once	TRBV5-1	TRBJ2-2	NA	TGCGCCAGCAGCTTGCTCAGGGAGAACACCGGGGAGCTGTTTTTT	CASSLLRENTGELFF
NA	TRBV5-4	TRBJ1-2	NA	TGTGCCACCACAGGCCTCGCCTATGGCTACACCTTC	CATTGLAYGYTF
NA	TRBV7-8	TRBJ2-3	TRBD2	TGTGCCAGCAGCTATACTAGCGGGAGGAGACTAGATACGCAGTATTTT	CASSYTSGRRLDTQYF
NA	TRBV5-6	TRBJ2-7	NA	TGTGCCAGCAGCTTGTGGCGGGCTTCCTACGAGCAGTACTTC	CASSLWRASYEQYF
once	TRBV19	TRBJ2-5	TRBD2	TGTGCCAGTTCGGGACTAGCGGGGTTTCAAGAGACCCAGTACTTC	CASSGLAGFQETQYF
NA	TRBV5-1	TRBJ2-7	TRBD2	TGCGCCAGTAAGGGAGCGGGGACCTACGAGCAGTACTTC	CASKGAGTYEQYF
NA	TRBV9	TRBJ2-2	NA	TGTGCCAGCAGCAACCGATGGGGGCCGGACGGGGAGCTGTTTTTT	CASSNRWGPDGELFF
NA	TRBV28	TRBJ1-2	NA	TGTGCCAGCAGTTTCCGTGCCGGGGATGGCTACACCTTC	CASSFRAGDGYTF
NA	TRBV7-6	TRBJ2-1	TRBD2	TGTGCCAGCAGCTTAGTTGGCGGGGACTACTACAATGAGCAGTTCTTC	CASSLVGGDYYNEQFF
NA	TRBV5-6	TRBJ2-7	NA	TGTGCCAGCAGCTTGCAGGACTGGGCCGAGCAGTACTTC	CASSLQDWAEQYF
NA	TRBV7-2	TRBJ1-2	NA	TGTGCCAGCAGCTTAGCGGTGGGGGCGCAGGATGGCTACACCTTC	CASSLAVGAQDGYTF
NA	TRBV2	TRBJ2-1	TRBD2	TGTGCCAGCAGTGATTTCCTAGCGGGAGAACTTGAGCAGTTCTTC	CASSDFLAGELEQFF
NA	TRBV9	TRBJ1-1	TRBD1	TGTGCCAGCAGCGTAGGGGACAGGGGGACCACTGAAGCTTTCTTT	CASSVGDRGTTEAFF
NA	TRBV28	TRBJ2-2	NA	TGTGCCAGCAGTGGCCCCTACACCGGGGAGCTGTTTTTT	CASSGPYTGELFF
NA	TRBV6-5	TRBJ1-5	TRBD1	TGTGCCAGCAGTGTGGACAGGGTCGATCAGCCCCAGCATTTT	CASSVDRVDQPQHF
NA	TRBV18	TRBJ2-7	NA	TGTGCCAGCTCAAACAGGGTCCCCTACGAGCAGTACTTC	CASSNRVPYEQYF
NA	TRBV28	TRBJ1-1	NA	TGTGCCAGCAGTTTATACGGGGGGCTGGAAACTGAAGCTTTCTTT	CASSLYGGLETEAFF
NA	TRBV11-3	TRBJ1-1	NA	TGTGCCAGCAGCCAGGAGGAGTTGGGTGAAGCTTTCTTT	CASSQEELGEAFF
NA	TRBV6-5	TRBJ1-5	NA	TGTGCCAGCAGTTTCGAGGGCAATCAGCCCCAGCATTTT	CASSFEGNQPQHF
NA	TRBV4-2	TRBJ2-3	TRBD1	TGTGCCAGCAGCCAAGATTTCGGGACAGGGCCAGATACGCAGTATTTT	CASSQDFGTGPDTQYF
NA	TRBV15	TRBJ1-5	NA	TGTGCCACCAGCAGGAGCAGGGGTATATATCAGCCCCAGCATTTT	CATSRSRGIYQPQHF
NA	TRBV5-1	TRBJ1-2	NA	TGCGCCAGCAGCTTGGGGGGAGATGGCTACACCTTC	CASSLGGDGYTF
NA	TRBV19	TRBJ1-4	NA	TGTGCCAGTAGTATCCGAGTTGGGGGGACTACTAAGGAAAAACTGTTTTTT	CASSIRVGGTTKEKLFF
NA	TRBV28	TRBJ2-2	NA	TGTGCCAGCCACAGGGTATTCCCCGGGGAGCTGTTTTTT	CASHRVFPGELFF
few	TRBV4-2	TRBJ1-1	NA	TGTGCCAGCAGCCAAGATCTAAGATATAACACTGAAGCTTTCTTT	CASSQDLRYNTEAFF
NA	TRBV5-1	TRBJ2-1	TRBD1	TGCGCCAGCAGCTCCTCACAGGGGGCGGGCAATGAGCAGTTCTTC	CASSSSQGAGNEQFF
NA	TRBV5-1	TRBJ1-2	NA	TGCGCCAGCAACCAGGGAGGGAACTATGGCTACACCTTC	CASNQGGNYGYTF
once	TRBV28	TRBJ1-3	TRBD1	TGTGCCAGCAGTTCATCGACAGGGGGCAAGGGAAACACCATATATTTT	CASSSSTGGKGNTIYF
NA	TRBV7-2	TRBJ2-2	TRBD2	TGTGCCAGCAGCTTAGAGTGGACTAGCGGGAGTGGAGGGGAGCTGTTTTTT	CASSLEWTSGSGGELFF
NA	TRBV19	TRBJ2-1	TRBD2	TGTGCCAGTAGTAACGGCGGGGGCTCCTACAATGAGCAGTTCTTC	CASSNGGGSYNEQFF
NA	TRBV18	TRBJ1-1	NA	TGTGCCAGCTCACCACTTGCGGCAGAGAACACTGAAGCTTTCTTT	CASSPLAAENTEAFF
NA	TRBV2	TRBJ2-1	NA	TGTGCCAGCAGTGAGGGACTTCTCTACAATGAGCAGTTCTTC	CASSEGLLYNEQFF
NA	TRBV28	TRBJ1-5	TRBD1	TGTGCCAGCAGTTGGCCGGGACAGGGCAATCAGCCCCAGCATTTT	CASSWPGQGNQPQHF